This entry concerns a single TCR beta chain. This entry comes from a study of shared clonotypes between healthy human individuals. Assay execution proceeded at the deep level. Only in-frame clones appear in the TCRdb table, and some are missing; sequencing was by immunoSEQ multiplex PCR. The data show roughly 500,000 clones, about 72% seen once. CDR1 and CDR2 from the germline V gene are SGHAT and FQNNGV. This CDR3 is 17 amino acids long. V was shortened by 0 bases and J by 3 bases, with 15 bases between the two germline ends. The source of this sequence is a woman between 35 and 50 years old in good health. Some clones in this sample may be carry-over from other donors' samples. The specimen sequenced was PBMCs. The chain has TRBV11-2 and TRBJ2-1; D is unclear. The CDR3 bases are TGTGCCAGCAGCTTAGATTCAGGTTTAGCAGTCTACAATGAGCAGTTCTTC. Encoded protein: CASSLDSGLAVYNEQFF. Full variable domain (missing parts from reference TRBV11-2 and TRBJ2-1): EAGVAQSPRYKIIEKRQSVAFWCNPISGHATLYWYQQILGQGPKLLIQFQNNGVVDDSQLPKDRFSAERLKGVDSTLKIQPAKLEDSAVYLCASSLDSGLAVYNEQFFGPGTRLTVL.